A selection of T cell receptor beta chains follows, all from one sample in a study of blood T cells in healthy people across ages. TCRdb itself ran the 5' RACE reads through MiXCR, one entry per CDR3 protein. Found here are fewer than 800,000 distinct CDR3 sequences, around 21% of them singletons; the top ten hold roughly 3.6%. Sequenced sample: blood. These receptors originate from a man aged 65-85 years in good health. Each CDR3 is given without its conserved first and last residue.

j_gene,v_gene,CDR3aa
TRBJ1-2,TRBV18,ASSPAGDGYT
TRBJ2-1,TRBV7-2,ASSLELVNEQF
TRBJ1-5,TRBV2,ASSDGPPQQGFVSNQPQH
TRBJ2-1,TRBV29-1,SAGTSGASSYNEQF
TRBJ2-4,TRBV6-5,ASSRLAGGAKNIQY
TRBJ2-1,TRBV20-1,SASPLAGVYNEQF
TRBJ2-7,TRBV12-3/TRBV12-4,ASSLIPGVGAYEQY
TRBJ1-2,TRBV13,ASSAQGNYGYT
TRBJ1-4,TRBV28,ASSLSWFGEKLF
TRBJ2-1,TRBV9,ASSVFPTSGIYNEQF
TRBJ2-2,TRBV5-1,ASSLTGKSTGELF
TRBJ2-7,TRBV7-9,ASTENTGTIYEQY
TRBJ2-5,TRBV3-1,ASSQGGTFQETQY
TRBJ2-7,TRBV6-7,ASSYLKPSPRGDEQY